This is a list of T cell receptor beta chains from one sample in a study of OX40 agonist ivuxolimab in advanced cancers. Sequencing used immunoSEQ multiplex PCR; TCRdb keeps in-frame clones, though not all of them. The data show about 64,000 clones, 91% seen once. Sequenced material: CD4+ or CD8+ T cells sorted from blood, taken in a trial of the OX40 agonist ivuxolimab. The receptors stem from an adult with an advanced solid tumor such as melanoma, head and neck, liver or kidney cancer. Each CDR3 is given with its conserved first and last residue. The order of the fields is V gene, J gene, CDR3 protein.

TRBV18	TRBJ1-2	CASSLVVPPDGYTF
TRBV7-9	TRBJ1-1	CASSSREISEAFF
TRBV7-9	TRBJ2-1	CAHMSGNEQFF
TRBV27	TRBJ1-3	CASRTQSSGNTIYF
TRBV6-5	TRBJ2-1	CASSYSLVLNEQFF
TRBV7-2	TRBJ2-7	CASSLALGVSYEQYF
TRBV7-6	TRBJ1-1	CASSLTGGSNTEAFF
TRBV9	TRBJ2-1	CASSEGTSVNEQFF
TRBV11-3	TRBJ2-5	CASSPNQGAGETQYF
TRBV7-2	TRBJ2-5	CASSLGAGGRVETQYF
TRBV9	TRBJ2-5	CASSVVAGVRETQYF
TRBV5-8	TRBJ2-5	CASSLSRDLMTQYF
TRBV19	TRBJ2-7	CASSIGGTGKNEQYF
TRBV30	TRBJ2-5	CAWSVGETQYF
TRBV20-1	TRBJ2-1	CSASGAEQFF
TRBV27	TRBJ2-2	CASSLLGRTGELFF
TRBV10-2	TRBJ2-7	CASTYTGGNEQYF
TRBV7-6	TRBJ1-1	CASSLMGTEAFF
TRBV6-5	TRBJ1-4	CASSYQRQKQNEKLFF
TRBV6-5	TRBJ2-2	CASSYQGGETGELFF
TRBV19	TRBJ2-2	CASSRSQGAGTGELFF